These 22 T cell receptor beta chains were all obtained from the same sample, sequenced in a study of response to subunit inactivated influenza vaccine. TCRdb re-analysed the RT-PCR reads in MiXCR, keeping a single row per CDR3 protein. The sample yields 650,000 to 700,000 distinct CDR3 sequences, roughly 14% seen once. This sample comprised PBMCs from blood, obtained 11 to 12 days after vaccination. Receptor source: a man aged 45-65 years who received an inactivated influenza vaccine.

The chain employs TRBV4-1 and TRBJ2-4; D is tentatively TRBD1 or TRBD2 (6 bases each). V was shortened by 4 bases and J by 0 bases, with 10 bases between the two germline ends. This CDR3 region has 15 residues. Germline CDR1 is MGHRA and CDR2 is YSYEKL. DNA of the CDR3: TGCGCCAGCAGCCGCGGGACATTAGCCAAAAACATTCAGTACTTC. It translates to CASSRGTLAKNIQYF.

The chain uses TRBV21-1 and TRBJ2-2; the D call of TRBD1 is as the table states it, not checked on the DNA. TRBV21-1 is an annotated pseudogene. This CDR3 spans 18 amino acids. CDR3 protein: CASSTHPGQGRSTGELFF. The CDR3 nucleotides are TGTGCCAGCAGCACCCATCCGGGACAGGGCCGAAGCACCGGGGAGCTGTTTTTT.

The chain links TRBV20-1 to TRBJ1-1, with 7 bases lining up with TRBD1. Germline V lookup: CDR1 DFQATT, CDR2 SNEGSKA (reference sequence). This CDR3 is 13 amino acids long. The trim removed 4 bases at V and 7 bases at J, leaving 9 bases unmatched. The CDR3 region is CSAKVTGTDEAFF. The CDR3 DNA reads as TGCAGTGCTAAGGTGACAGGGACGGATGAAGCTTTCTTT.

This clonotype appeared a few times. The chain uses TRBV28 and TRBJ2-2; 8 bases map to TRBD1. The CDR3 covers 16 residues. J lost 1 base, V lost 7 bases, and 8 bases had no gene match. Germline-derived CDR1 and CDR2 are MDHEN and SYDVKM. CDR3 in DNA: TGTGCCAGCACCACGACCGGGACAGGGAACACCGGGGAGCTGTTTTTT. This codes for CASTTTGTGNTGELFF.

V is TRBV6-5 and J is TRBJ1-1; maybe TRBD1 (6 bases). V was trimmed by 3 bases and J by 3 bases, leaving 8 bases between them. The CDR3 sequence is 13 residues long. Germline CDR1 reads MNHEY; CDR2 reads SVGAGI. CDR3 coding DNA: TGTGCCAGCAGTTATGGACAGCACACTGAAGCTTTCTTT. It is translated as CASSYGQHTEAFF.

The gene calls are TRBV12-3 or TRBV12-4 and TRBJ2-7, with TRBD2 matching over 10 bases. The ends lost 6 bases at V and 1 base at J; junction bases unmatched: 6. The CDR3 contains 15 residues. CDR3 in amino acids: CASSPSGSTSYEQYF. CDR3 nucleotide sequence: TGTGCCAGCAGCCCTAGCGGGAGCACATCCTACGAGCAGTACTTC.

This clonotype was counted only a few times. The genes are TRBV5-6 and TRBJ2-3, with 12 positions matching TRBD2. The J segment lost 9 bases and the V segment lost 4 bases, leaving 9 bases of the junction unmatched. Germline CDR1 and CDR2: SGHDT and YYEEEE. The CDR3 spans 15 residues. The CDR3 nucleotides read TGTGCCAGCAGCGTACTAGCGGGGGGCTTGGGGACGCAGTATTTT. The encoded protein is CASSVLAGGLGTQYF.

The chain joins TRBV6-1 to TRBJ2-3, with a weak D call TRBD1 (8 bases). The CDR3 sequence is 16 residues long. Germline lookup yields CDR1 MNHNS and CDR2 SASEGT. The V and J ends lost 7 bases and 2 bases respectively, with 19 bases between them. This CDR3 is CASKTRQGRATDTQYF. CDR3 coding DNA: TGTGCCAGCAAAACCCGACAGGGGAGGGCCACAGATACGCAGTATTTT.

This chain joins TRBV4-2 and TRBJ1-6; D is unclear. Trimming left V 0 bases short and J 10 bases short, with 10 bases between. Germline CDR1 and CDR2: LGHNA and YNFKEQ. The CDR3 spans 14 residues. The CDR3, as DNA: TGTGCCAGCAGCCAAGATGAGGTCGGATCACCCCTCCACTTT. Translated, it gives CASSQDEVGSPLHF.

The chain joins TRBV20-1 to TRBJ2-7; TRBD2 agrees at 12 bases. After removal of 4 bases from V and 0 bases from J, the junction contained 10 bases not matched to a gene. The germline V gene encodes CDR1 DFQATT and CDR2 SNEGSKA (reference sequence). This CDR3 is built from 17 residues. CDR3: CSANGQLAGGGSYEQYF. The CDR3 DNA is TGCAGTGCTAACGGGCAACTAGCGGGAGGCGGCTCCTACGAGCAGTACTTC.

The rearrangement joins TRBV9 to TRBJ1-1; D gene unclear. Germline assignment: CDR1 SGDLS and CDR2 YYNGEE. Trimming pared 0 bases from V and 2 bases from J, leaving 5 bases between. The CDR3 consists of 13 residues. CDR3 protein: CASSVDQNTEAFF. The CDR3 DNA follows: TGTGCCAGCAGCGTAGACCAAAACACTGAAGCTTTCTTT.

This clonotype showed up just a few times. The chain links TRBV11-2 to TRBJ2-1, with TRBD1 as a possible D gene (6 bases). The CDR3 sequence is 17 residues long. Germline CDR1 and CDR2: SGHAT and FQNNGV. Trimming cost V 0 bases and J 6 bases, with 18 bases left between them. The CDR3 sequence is CASSLEKGGQTLNEQFF. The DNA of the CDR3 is TGTGCCAGCAGCTTAGAGAAAGGAGGACAGACCCTCAATGAGCAGTTCTTC.

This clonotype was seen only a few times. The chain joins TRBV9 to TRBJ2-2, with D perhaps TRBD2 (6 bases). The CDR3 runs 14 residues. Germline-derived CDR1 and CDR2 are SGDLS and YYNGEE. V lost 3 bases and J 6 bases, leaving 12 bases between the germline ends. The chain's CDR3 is CASSARRVSGELFF. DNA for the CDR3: TGTGCCAGCAGCGCAAGGAGGGTGTCCGGGGAGCTGTTTTTT.

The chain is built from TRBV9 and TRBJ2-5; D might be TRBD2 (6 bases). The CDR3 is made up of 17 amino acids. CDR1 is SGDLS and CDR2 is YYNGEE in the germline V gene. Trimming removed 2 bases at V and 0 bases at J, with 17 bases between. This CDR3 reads CASSVGVAGPYQETQYF. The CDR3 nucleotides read TGTGCCAGCAGCGTGGGGGTTGCGGGGCCGTACCAAGAGACCCAGTACTTC.

As DNA, the CDR3 is TGTGCCAGCAGCCCAATTAGGGGGACTAACAATGAGCAGTTCTTC. It translates to CASSPIRGTNNEQFF. The V and J genes are TRBV11-2 and TRBJ2-1; possibly TRBD2 for D (7 bases). Trimming pared 5 bases from V and 5 bases from J, leaving 16 bases between. The CDR3 loop spans 15 amino acids. Germline V gene lookup returns CDR1 SGHAT and CDR2 FQNNGV.

The CDR3 loop is CASSPAGGDARYEQYF. CDR3 bases: TGTGCCAGCAGCCCGGCGGGGGGCGACGCTCGCTACGAGCAGTACTTC. This rearrangement joins TRBV28 to TRBJ2-7; the match to TRBD2 covers 8 bases. The germline V gene has CDR1 MDHEN and CDR2 SYDVKM. Trimming took 6 bases from V and 3 from J; bases not matched to a gene: 13. This CDR3 region has 16 residues.

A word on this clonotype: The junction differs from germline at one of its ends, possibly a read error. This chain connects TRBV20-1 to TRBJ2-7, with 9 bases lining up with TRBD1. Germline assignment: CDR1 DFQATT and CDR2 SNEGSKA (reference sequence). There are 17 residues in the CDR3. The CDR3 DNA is TGCTGTGCTAGAGATATTGGACAGGGGTCTTATGCCTACGAGCAGTACTTC. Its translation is CCARDIGQGSYAYEQYF.

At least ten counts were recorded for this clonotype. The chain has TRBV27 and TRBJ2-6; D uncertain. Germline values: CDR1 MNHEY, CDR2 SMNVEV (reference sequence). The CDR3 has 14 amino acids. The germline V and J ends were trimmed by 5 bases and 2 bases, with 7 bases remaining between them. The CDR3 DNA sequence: TGTGCCAGCAGTGGCGTTCCTGGGGCCAACGTCCTGACTTTC. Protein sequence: CASSGVPGANVLTF.

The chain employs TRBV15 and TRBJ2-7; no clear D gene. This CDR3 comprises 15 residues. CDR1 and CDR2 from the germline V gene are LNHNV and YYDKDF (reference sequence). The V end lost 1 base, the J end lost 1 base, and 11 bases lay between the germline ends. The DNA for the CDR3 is TGTGCCACCAGCAGAGCCCCGGACGGATCCTACGAGCAGTACTTC. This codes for CATSRAPDGSYEQYF.

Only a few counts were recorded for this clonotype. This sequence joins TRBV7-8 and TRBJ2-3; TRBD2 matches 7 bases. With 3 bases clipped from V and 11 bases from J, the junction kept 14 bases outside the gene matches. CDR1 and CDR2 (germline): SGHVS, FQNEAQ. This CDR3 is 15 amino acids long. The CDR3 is CASSFPGLPIEMQYF. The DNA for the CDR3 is TGTGCCAGCAGCTTCCCGGGACTACCGATTGAGATGCAGTATTTT.

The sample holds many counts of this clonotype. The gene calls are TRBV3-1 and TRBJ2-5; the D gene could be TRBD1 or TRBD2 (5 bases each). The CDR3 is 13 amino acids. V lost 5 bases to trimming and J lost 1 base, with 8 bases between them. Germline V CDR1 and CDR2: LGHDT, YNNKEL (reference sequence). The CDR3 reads CASSSGTQETQYF. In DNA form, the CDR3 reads TGTGCCAGCAGCTCCGGGACCCAAGAGACCCAGTACTTC.

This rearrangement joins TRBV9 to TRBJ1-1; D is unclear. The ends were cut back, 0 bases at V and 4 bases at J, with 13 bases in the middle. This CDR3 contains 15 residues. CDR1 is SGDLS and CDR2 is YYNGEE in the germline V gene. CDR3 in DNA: TGTGCCAGCAGCGTAGGTGCACAAAAGGGCACTGAAGCTTTCTTT. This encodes CASSVGAQKGTEAFF. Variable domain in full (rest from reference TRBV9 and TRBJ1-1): DSGVTQTPKHLITATGQRVTLRCSPRSGDLSVYWYQQSLDQGLQFLIQYYNGEERAKGNILERFSAQQFPDLHSELNLSSLELGDSALYFCASSVGAQKGTEAFFGQGTRLTVV.